The 29 T cell receptor beta chains below were found in one sample sequenced in a study of T cell changes during pregnancy in multiple sclerosis. Produced via immunoSEQ multiplex PCR; TCRdb's table is partial and in-frame only. The sample consists of 75,000 to 85,000 clones, 85% to 95% of them appearing once. The sequenced sample was peripheral blood, obtained in the second trimester of pregnancy. The source is a female donor with multiple sclerosis, enrolled in a pregnancy study.

The rearrangement joins TRBV27 to TRBJ1-5, with D unclear. Trimming shortened V by 2 bases and J by 0 bases, and 11 bases separated the two germline ends. In germline, CDR1 is MNHEY, CDR2 SMNVEV (reference sequence). This CDR3 spans 16 amino acids. The DNA for the CDR3 is TGTGCCAGCAGTTTACGGGGTCTTGATAGCAATCAGCCCCAGCATTTT. Translated, it gives CASSLRGLDSNQPQHF.

Notes on this clone: Other DNA sequences in this sample translate to the same CDR3. The chain uses TRBV9 and TRBJ2-1, with a tentative D call TRBD1 (6 bases). There are 15 residues in the CDR3. Germline V gene lookup returns CDR1 SGDLS and CDR2 YYNGEE. Trimming shortened V by 2 bases and J by 0 bases, and 9 bases separated the two germline ends. The DNA for the CDR3 is TGTGCCAGCAGCGTTACAGGGAGCTCCTACAATGAGCAGTTCTTC. Translated, it gives CASSVTGSSYNEQFF.

This chain links TRBV5-6 with TRBJ2-5, with 7 bases lining up with TRBD2. The CDR3 loop spans 15 amino acids. With V trimmed by 4 bases and J by 4 bases, 10 bases remained unmatched. Germline lookup yields CDR1 SGHDT and CDR2 YYEEEE. The CDR3 here is CASSVLSGGRETQYF. CDR3 coding DNA: TGTGCCAGCAGCGTTCTCTCGGGGGGACGAGAGACCCAGTACTTC.

A few counts support this clone. The gene calls are TRBV19 and TRBJ1-5, with 7 bases aligning to TRBD1. The trim removed 5 bases at V and 3 bases at J, leaving 7 bases unmatched. Germline V gene data show CDR1 as LNHDA and CDR2 as SQIVND (reference sequence). The CDR3 has 15 amino acids. Written as DNA, the CDR3 is TGTGCCAGTAGTCGGAGACAGGGTCTCAATCAGCCCCAGCATTTT. This sequence encodes CASSRRQGLNQPQHF. The full variable domain, with the rest looked up from reference TRBV19 and TRBJ1-5, is DGGITQSPKYLFRKEGQNVTLSCEQNLNHDAMYWYRQDPGQGLRLIYYSQIVNDFQKGDIAEGYSVSREKKESFPLTVTSAQKNPTAFYLCASSRRQGLNQPQHFGDGTRLSIL.

V usage is TRBV5-1 and J usage is TRBJ2-3; 10 bases match TRBD2. The ends lost 2 bases at V and 0 bases at J; junction bases unmatched: 9. Germline V lookup: CDR1 SGHRS, CDR2 YFSETQ. The CDR3 totals 18 residues. The chain's CDR3 is CASSFLASGGPSTDTQYF. The DNA for the CDR3 is TGCGCCAGCAGCTTTTTGGCTAGCGGGGGCCCGAGCACAGATACGCAGTATTTT.

The chain links TRBV18 to TRBJ1-6, with 10 bases aligning to TRBD1. Germline V gene sequence: CDR1 KGHSH, CDR2 LQKENI. V was pared by 2 bases and J by 9 bases, with 4 bases of the junction left unmatched. The CDR3 is made up of 15 amino acids. The CDR3 region is CASSPSRDRGSPLHF. For the CDR3, the DNA is TGTGCCAGCTCACCAAGCCGGGACAGGGGTTCACCCCTCCACTTT.

This CDR3 reads CASSMYHPAGNEQFF. The CDR3 coding sequence is TGTGCCAGCAGTATGTACCACCCAGCGGGCAATGAGCAGTTCTTC. The V call is TRBV27, the J call TRBJ2-1, with D perhaps matching TRBD2 (6 bases). V gave up 5 bases and J gave up 6 bases, with 17 bases separating them. Germline assignment: CDR1 MNHEY and CDR2 SMNVEV (reference sequence). This CDR3 comprises 15 residues.

This rearrangement joins TRBV21-1 to TRBJ1-1. TRBV21-1 is a pseudogene. The CDR3 spans 16 residues. CDR3 protein: CASSPRRGELKTEAFF. In DNA, the CDR3 is TGTGCCAGCAGCCCCCGGAGGGGAGAATTGAAGACTGAAGCTTTCTTT.

This rearrangement joins TRBV27 to TRBJ2-1, with 11 bases that match TRBD1. CDR1 and CDR2 from the germline V gene are MNHEY and SMNVEV (reference sequence). The V and J ends lost 5 bases and 6 bases, in that order; junction bases with no gene match: 6. The CDR3 runs 15 residues. CDR3 sequence: CASSATGTGGNEQFF. The CDR3 bases are TGTGCCAGCAGTGCCACCGGGACAGGGGGCAATGAGCAGTTCTTC.

This rearrangement joins TRBV12-5 to TRBJ2-1; 10 nucleotides align to TRBD1. The CDR3 loop spans 14 amino acids. Germline-derived CDR1 and CDR2 are LGHNT and FRNRAP. The V and J ends lost 7 bases and 4 bases, in that order; junction bases with no gene match: 4. The CDR3 region is CASVPGQGYNEQFF. The CDR3 DNA sequence: TGTGCTAGTGTTCCGGGACAGGGGTACAATGAGCAGTTCTTC.

This chain uses TRBV15 with TRBJ2-1; 7 bases match TRBD2. The ends lost 0 bases at V and 8 bases at J; junction bases unmatched: 7. The CDR3 extends over 15 amino acids. Germline V gene lookup returns CDR1 LNHNV and CDR2 YYDKDF (reference sequence). The CDR3 is CATSREGTNSDEQFF. Written as DNA, the CDR3 is TGTGCCACCAGCAGAGAGGGGACTAATTCCGATGAGCAGTTCTTC.

J is TRBJ1-1 and V is TRBV11-2, with D maybe TRBD1 (5 bases). Trimming removed 1 base from V and 6 bases from J, with 12 bases in between. In germline, CDR1 is SGHAT, CDR2 FQNNGV. The CDR3 totals 14 residues. The CDR3 DNA follows: TGTGCCAGCAGCTTAGCGGGGGGGATCGCTGAAGCTTTCTTT. This gives the protein CASSLAGGIAEAFF.

The V and J genes are TRBV5-1 and TRBJ1-2; 8 bases match TRBD1. This CDR3 spans 13 amino acids. Trimming cost V 2 bases and J 4 bases; bases outside gene matches: 1. CDR1 is SGHRS, CDR2 YFSETQ, per germline. The CDR3 nucleotides read TGCGCCAGCAGCTTAGACAGGGGCTATGGCTACACCTTC. It encodes CASSLDRGYGYTF.

The genes are TRBV10-3 and TRBJ1-5, with TRBD1 matching 7 bases. CDR1 ENHRY and CDR2 SYGVKD come from the germline V gene. The ends lost 8 bases at V and 2 bases at J; junction bases unmatched: 3. This CDR3 contains 13 residues. The CDR3 sequence: CAIGGTGNQPQHF. DNA for the CDR3: TGTGCCATCGGAGGGACAGGCAATCAGCCCCAGCATTTT.

V and J are TRBV7-6 and TRBJ2-2; 9 bases align to TRBD1. Germline CDR1 and CDR2: SGHVS and FNYEAQ. V shed 1 base, J shed 6 bases, and the junction held 3 bases outside the gene matches. The CDR3 runs 15 residues. The CDR3 DNA is TGTGCCAGCAGCTTAGGTGGACAGGGGCCCGGGGAGCTGTTTTTT. As protein: CASSLGGQGPGELFF.

The J gene is TRBJ2-1, the V gene TRBV27, with D perhaps TRBD1 (5 bases). This CDR3 has 15 amino acids. Germline V gene lookup returns CDR1 MNHEY and CDR2 SMNVEV (reference sequence). Trimming removed 4 bases at V and 1 base at J, with 11 bases between. The CDR3 region is CASSSRQISYNEQFF. The CDR3 DNA sequence: TGTGCCAGCAGTTCCCGACAGATTTCCTACAATGAGCAGTTCTTC.

V is TRBV7-8 and J is TRBJ2-2; tentative D call: TRBD2 (6 bases). The CDR3 runs 14 residues. The germline V gene encodes CDR1 SGHVS and CDR2 FQNEAQ. Trimming took off 7 bases at V and 8 bases at J, with 17 bases between the two ends. The CDR3: CASNSLVGGGELFF. The CDR3 DNA reads as TGTGCCAGCAACAGCTTAGTCGGGGGTGGGGAGCTGTTTTTT.

The V call is TRBV5-1, the J call TRBJ2-2, with TRBD2 as a possible D gene (5 bases). The germline CDR1 and CDR2 sequences are SGHRS and YFSETQ. The CDR3 is made up of 15 amino acids. V was trimmed by 4 bases and J by 3 bases, leaving 13 bases between them. DNA of the CDR3: TGCGCCAGCAGCGCTGCACTAGTCTACACCGGGGAGCTGTTTTTT. Amino acid sequence: CASSAALVYTGELFF. The full variable domain, in which reference TRBV5-1 and TRBJ2-2 provide the parts outside the CDR3, is KAGVTQTPRYLIKTRGQQVTLSCSPISGHRSVSWYQQTPGQGLQFLFEYFSETQRNKGNFPGRFSGRQFSNSRSEMNVSTLELGDSALYLCASSAALVYTGELFFGEGSRLTVL.

V is TRBV27 and J is TRBJ2-7; tentatively, D is TRBD1 (6 bases). Germline V lookup: CDR1 MNHEY, CDR2 SMNVEV (reference sequence). V lost 6 bases and J 2 bases, leaving 17 bases between the germline ends. The CDR3 is 15 residues long. CDR3 bases: TGTGCCAGCAGCCCCGGCTTAGGGGGACCCTACGAGCAGTACTTC. The encoded protein is CASSPGLGGPYEQYF.

In its sample, this clone was seen a few times. V and J are TRBV19 and TRBJ1-6; D gene uncertain. Germline CDR1 LNHDA, CDR2 SQIVND (reference sequence). V was cut by 7 bases and J by 9 bases, with 4 bases left in between. The CDR3 is 10 amino acids. The CDR3 DNA reads as TGTGCCAGTATGAGTTCACCCCTCCACTTT. Translation: CASMSSPLHF.

The CDR3 loop is CASSTSGSYNEQFF. The CDR3, as DNA: TGTGCCAGCAGCACTAGCGGAAGCTACAATGAGCAGTTCTTC. The chain carries TRBV7-3 and TRBJ2-1; 8 bases agree with TRBD2. The CDR3 is 14 amino acids. V lost 5 bases and J lost 3; bases outside the gene matches: 3. Germline loops: CDR1 SGHTA, CDR2 FQGTGA.

The V and J genes are TRBV27 and TRBJ2-7; D is unclear. Germline V CDR1 and CDR2: MNHEY, SMNVEV (reference sequence). The V gene lost 2 bases and the J gene lost 0 bases, with 11 bases spanning the gap. This CDR3 has 15 amino acids. The DNA of the CDR3 is TGTGCCAGCAGTTTAAGCCCCGCGGACTCCTACGAGCAGTACTTC. This encodes CASSLSPADSYEQYF.

The chain is built from TRBV6-6 and TRBJ1-5; tentatively, D is TRBD1 (5 bases). Germline V gene data show CDR1 as MNHNY and CDR2 as SVGAGI (reference sequence). Trimming took 6 bases from V and 8 from J, leaving 23 bases between them. The CDR3 loop spans 16 amino acids. CDR3 sequence: CASRGSSQGVVEPQHF. CDR3 bases: TGTGCCAGCAGGGGATCGTCGCAGGGCGTTGTTGAGCCCCAGCATTTT.

The genes are TRBV5-6 and TRBJ2-3; 13 nucleotides agree with TRBD2. The junction had 7 bases not matched to a gene; V was cut back by 5 bases and J by 4 bases. The CDR3 has 16 residues. Germline V lookup: CDR1 SGHDT, CDR2 YYEEEE. The CDR3 bases are TGTGCCAGCAGTACAATACTAGCGGGGGGGGCAGATACGCAGTATTTT. Translating it yields CASSTILAGGADTQYF.

The chain recombines TRBV13 with TRBJ1-2, with 7 nucleotides matching TRBD1. CDR1 and CDR2 (germline): PRHDT, FYEKMQ (reference sequence). The V segment lost 5 bases and the J segment 4 bases; nucleotides outside the gene matches: 10. The CDR3 has 15 residues. CDR3 protein: CASSPGQYMGYGYTF. The CDR3 DNA reads as TGTGCCAGCAGCCCGGGACAGTATATGGGCTATGGCTACACCTTC.

V gene TRBV13 combines with J gene TRBJ2-1; no reliable D call. The V gene's germline CDR1 is PRHDT and CDR2 FYEKMQ (reference sequence). CDR3 length: 13 amino acids. Trimming removed 1 base at V and 10 bases at J, with 11 bases between. The CDR3 coding sequence is TGTGCCAGCAGCTTAGTTAGATCCTCGGAGCAGTTCTTC. Translating it yields CASSLVRSSEQFF.

The CDR3 DNA is TGTGCCATCAGGCCCGACAGGGGTCTCGACGAGCAGTACTTC. Its translation is CAIRPDRGLDEQYF. This chain links TRBV10-3 with TRBJ2-7, with TRBD1 identical over 8 bases. Germline V gene sequence: CDR1 ENHRY, CDR2 SYGVKD. The J segment lost 5 bases and the V segment lost 6 bases, leaving 9 bases of the junction unmatched. The CDR3 runs 14 residues.

The rearrangement uses TRBV18 and TRBJ1-2; D call uncertain. The germline gives CDR1 KGHSH, CDR2 LQKENI. The V and J ends lost 6 bases and 1 base respectively, with 12 bases between them. The CDR3 sequence is 14 residues long. Written as DNA, the CDR3 is TGTGCCAGCTCCCGCGGTCACAATAACTATGGCTACACCTTC. Translating it yields CASSRGHNNYGYTF.

V usage is TRBV7-8 and J usage is TRBJ1-6; possibly TRBD1 for D (5 bases). This CDR3 has 15 residues. V lost 3 bases, J lost 8 bases, and 14 bases lay in between. CDR1 is SGHVS and CDR2 is FQNEAQ in the germline V gene. CDR3 DNA sequence: TGTGCCAGCAGCTTCTCCGTGCAGGGTGATTCACCCCTCCACTTT. It codes for CASSFSVQGDSPLHF.